This TCR beta chain derives from a study of CD8+ T cells in alopecia areata. Notes on the study in general: Scalp sequencing also captures normal skin's resident alphabeta T cells.

Described treatment: oral pan-JAK inhibitor, 5-10 mg twice daily. As the sequencing template, cDNA was produced by extracting RNA and reverse transcribing it. The protocol was immunoSEQ multiplex PCR, while the TCRdb copy is restricted to in-frame clones and leaves out a portion. The data show over 150,000 clones, over 45% seen once. This clone is a singleton in its sample. Antigen specificity is unknown. Germline assignment: CDR1 SGHTA and CDR2 FQGNSA. There are 15 residues in the CDR3. The V gene lost 0 bases and the J gene lost 4 bases, with 12 bases spanning the gap. The origin of this receptor is a human donor with alopecia areata. The specimen was CD4+ T cells sorted from blood, collected at week 24, from a patient treated with tofacitinib. J is TRBJ1-1 and V is TRBV7-2; perhaps TRBD1 as D (5 bases). The CDR3 region has the DNA TGTGCCAGCAGCTTAGCGCAGGGCGGGCGCACTGAAGCTTTCTTT. This translates into CASSLAQGGRTEAFF.